This is a list of T cell receptor beta chains from one sample in a study of OX40 agonist ivuxolimab in advanced cancers. Clones were read by immunoSEQ multiplex PCR, and TCRdb kept only the in-frame ones, dropping some. Among about 77,000 clones listed, 65% to 90% were seen once. The sample consisted of CD4+ or CD8+ T cells sorted from blood, taken in a trial of the OX40 agonist ivuxolimab. These receptors came from an adult with an advanced solid tumor such as melanoma, head and neck, liver or kidney cancer. CDR3s include the opening cysteine and the closing phenylalanine or tryptophan. D genes are given only for firm matches. Clone size is not always given. Where it is, it says once, few, many or a class for expanded clones.

-,-,TRBJ2-7,TRBV30,CARGRKSSYEQYF,TGTGCCCGAGGACGGAAGAGCTCCTACGAGCAGTACTTC
-,-,TRBJ1-2,TRBV5-5,CASSQNQGNYGYTF,TGTGCCAGCAGCCAAAATCAGGGGAACTATGGCTACACCTTC
-,TRBD1,TRBJ1-1,TRBV4-2,CASNSGTGDNEAFF,TGTGCCAGCAACTCGGGGACAGGGGATAATGAAGCTTTCTTT
-,TRBD1,TRBJ1-2,TRBV30,CAWSHSGTGKYGYTF,TGTGCCTGGAGTCACTCAGGGACAGGGAAATATGGCTACACCTTC
-,-,TRBJ1-5,TRBV5-5,CASSFDPTGNQPQHF,TGTGCCAGCAGCTTCGATCCGACGGGCAATCAGCCCCAGCATTTT
-,-,TRBJ2-7,TRBV27,CASSPSRETSYEQYF,TGTGCCAGCAGTCCCTCCCGAGAGACAAGCTACGAGCAGTACTTC
few,TRBD2,TRBJ2-2,TRBV7-3,CASSSSSGGTGELFF,TGTGCCAGCAGCTCCTCTAGCGGCGGGACCGGGGAGCTGTTTTTT
-,-,TRBJ2-3,TRBV7-2,CASRKTGDLTYTDTQYF,TGTGCCAGCAGAAAAACCGGGGACCTGACCTACACAGATACGCAGTATTTT
-,-,TRBJ2-5,TRBV5-4,CASSSRGGPLTQYF,TGTGCCAGCAGCTCTCGTGGGGGACCTTTGACCCAGTACTTC
-,-,TRBJ2-5,TRBV25-1,CASSEWQAQETQYF,TGTGCCAGCAGTGAATGGCAGGCCCAAGAGACCCAGTACTTC
-,-,TRBJ1-2,TRBV19,CASSIRQAYGYTF,TGTGCCAGTAGTATCCGGCAGGCTTATGGCTACACCTTC
-,-,TRBJ1-1,TRBV5-1,CASSAPAGHTEAFF,TGCGCCAGCAGCGCTCCGGCGGGACACACTGAAGCTTTCTTT
-,-,TRBJ2-2,TRBV5-1,CASSLSPPNTGELFF,TGCGCCAGCAGCTTGAGTCCGCCGAACACCGGGGAGCTGTTTTTT
-,-,TRBJ2-5,TRBV9,CASSVANGVERETQYF,TGTGCCAGCAGCGTAGCGAACGGAGTAGAGCGAGAGACCCAGTACTTC
-,-,TRBJ2-5,TRBV18,CASSPRQYQETQYF,TGTGCCAGCTCACCACGGCAGTACCAAGAGACCCAGTACTTC
-,TRBD1,TRBJ1-4,TRBV28,CASRLQGSNEKLFF,TGTGCCAGCAGATTACAGGGGTCTAATGAAAAACTGTTTTTT
-,TRBD2,TRBJ2-5,TRBV30,CAWSVAGARETQYF,TGTGCCTGGAGTGTAGCGGGAGCCCGGGAGACCCAGTACTTC
-,-,TRBJ2-7,TRBV9,CASSGGGGYEQYF,TGTGCCAGCAGCGGGGGAGGAGGCTACGAGCAGTACTTC
-,-,TRBJ1-4,TRBV7-2,CASRSRGDEKLFF,TGTGCCAGCAGGTCCCGGGGTGATGAAAAACTGTTTTTT
-,-,TRBJ2-3,TRBV4-3,CASSQSVSGGTDTQYF,TGCGCCAGCAGCCAGTCCGTGTCAGGGGGGACAGATACGCAGTATTTT
-,TRBD2,TRBJ2-5,TRBV7-2,CASSLGGGKTQYF,TGTGCCAGCAGCTTAGGCGGGGGGAAGACCCAGTACTTC
-,-,TRBJ1-4,TRBV2,CASRANRDLEKLFF,TGTGCCAGCAGGGCAAACAGGGATCTGGAAAAACTGTTTTTT
once,-,TRBJ2-7,TRBV6-6,CAIRDHRSYEQYF,TGTGCCATCCGGGACCACCGCTCCTACGAGCAGTACTTC
-,-,TRBJ1-5,TRBV2,CASRSSDHSNQPQHF,TGTGCCAGCAGGTCCAGTGATCATAGCAATCAGCCCCAGCATTTT
-,-,TRBJ1-3,TRBV7-2,CASSPNRNSGNTIYF,TGTGCCAGCAGCCCAAACAGAAACTCTGGAAACACCATATATTTT
-,-,TRBJ2-5,TRBV5-1,CASSSGGATQETQYF,TGCGCCAGCAGCTCGGGTGGGGCTACACAAGAGACCCAGTACTTC
-,TRBD2,TRBJ2-4,TRBV5-4,CASSSSVGGKNIQYF,TGTGCCAGCAGTTCTAGCGTCGGGGGGAAAAACATTCAGTACTTC
-,-,TRBJ2-7,TRBV5-1,CASSLWGLHYEQYF,TGCGCCAGCAGCTTGTGGGGGCTACACTACGAGCAGTACTTC
-,-,TRBJ2-3,TRBV10-2,CASRQGGTDTQYF,TGCGCCAGCAGACAGGGTGGCACAGATACGCAGTATTTT